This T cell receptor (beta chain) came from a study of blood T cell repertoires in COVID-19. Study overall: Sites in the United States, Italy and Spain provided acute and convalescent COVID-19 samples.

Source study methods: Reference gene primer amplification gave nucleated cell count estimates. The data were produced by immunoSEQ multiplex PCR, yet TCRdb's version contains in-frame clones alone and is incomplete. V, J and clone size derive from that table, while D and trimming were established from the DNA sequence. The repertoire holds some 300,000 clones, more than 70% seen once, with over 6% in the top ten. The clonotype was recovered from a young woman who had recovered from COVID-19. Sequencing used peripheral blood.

CDR3 nucleotides: TGTGCCAGCAGCTCTGACAGATACTATGGCTACACCTTC. Translated: CASSSDRYYGYTF. The V gene is TRBV7-9, the J gene TRBJ1-2; D is possibly TRBD1 (5 bases). The CDR3 contains 13 residues. The ends were cut back, 4 bases at V and 3 bases at J, with 9 bases in the middle. CDR1 is SEHNR and CDR2 is FQNEAQ in the germline V gene (reference sequence).